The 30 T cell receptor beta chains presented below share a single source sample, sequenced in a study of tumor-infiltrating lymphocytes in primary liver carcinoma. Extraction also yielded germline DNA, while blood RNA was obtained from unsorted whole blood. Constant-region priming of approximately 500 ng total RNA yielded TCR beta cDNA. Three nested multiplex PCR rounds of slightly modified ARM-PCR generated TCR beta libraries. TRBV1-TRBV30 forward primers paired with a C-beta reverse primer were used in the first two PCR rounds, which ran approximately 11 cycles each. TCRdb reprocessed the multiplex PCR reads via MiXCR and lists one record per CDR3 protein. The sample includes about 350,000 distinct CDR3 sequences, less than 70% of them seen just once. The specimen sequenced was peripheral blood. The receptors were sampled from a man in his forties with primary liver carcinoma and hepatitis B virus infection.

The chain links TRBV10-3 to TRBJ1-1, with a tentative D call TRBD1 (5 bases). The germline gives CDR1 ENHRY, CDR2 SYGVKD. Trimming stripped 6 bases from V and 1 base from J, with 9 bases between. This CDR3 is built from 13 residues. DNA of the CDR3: TGTGCCATCAGGGCCGGGGGGAACACTGAAGCTTTCTTT. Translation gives CAIRAGGNTEAFF.

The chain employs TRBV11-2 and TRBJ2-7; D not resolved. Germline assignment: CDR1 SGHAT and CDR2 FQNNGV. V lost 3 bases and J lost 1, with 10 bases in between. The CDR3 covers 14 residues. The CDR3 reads CASSFNVRSYEQYF. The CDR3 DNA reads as TGTGCCAGCAGCTTTAACGTAAGGTCCTACGAGCAGTACTTC.

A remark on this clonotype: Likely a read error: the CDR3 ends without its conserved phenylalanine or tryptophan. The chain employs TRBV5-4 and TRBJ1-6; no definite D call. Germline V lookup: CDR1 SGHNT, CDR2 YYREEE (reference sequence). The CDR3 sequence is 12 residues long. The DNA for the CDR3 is TGCGCCAGCAGCGAGTATAATTCACCCCTCCACCTT. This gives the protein CASSEYNSPLHL.

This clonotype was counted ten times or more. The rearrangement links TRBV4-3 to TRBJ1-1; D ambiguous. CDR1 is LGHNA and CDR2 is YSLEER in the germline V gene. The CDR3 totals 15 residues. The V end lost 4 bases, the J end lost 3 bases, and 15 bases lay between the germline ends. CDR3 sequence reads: CASSRRTATDTEAFF. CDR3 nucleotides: TGCGCCAGCAGCCGAAGGACCGCGACGGACACTGAAGCTTTCTTT.

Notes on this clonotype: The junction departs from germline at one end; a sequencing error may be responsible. Here the CDR3 reads CAWSDNTAGETLFF. The CDR3 DNA reads as TGTGCCTGGAGTGATAATACCGCTGGGGAAACACTGTTTTTT. The chain joins TRBV30 to TRBJ1-4; D gene uncertain. This CDR3 spans 14 amino acids. Looked up from germline, CDR1 is GTSNPN and CDR2 is SVGIG (reference sequence).

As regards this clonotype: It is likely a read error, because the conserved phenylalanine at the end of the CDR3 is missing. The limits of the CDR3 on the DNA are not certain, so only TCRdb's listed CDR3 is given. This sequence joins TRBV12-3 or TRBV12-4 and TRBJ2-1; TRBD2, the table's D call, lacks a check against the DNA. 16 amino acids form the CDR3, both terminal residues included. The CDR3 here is CASSYGLAGAADEQFL.

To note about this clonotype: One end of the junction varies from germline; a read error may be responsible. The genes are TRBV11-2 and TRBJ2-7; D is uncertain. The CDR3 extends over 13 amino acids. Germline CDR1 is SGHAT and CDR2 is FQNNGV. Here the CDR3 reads CACSRTQSYEQYF. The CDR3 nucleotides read TGTGCCTGCAGCCGAACACAGTCCTACGAGCAATACTTC.

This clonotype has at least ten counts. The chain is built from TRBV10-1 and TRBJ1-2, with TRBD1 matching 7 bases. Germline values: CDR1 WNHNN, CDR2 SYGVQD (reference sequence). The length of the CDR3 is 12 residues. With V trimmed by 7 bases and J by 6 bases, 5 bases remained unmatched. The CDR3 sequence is CASKTGTHGYTF. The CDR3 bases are TGCGCCAGCAAGACAGGGACTCATGGCTACACCTTC.

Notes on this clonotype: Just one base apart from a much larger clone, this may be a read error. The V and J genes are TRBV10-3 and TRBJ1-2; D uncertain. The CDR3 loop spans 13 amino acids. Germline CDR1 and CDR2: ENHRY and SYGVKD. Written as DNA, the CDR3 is TGTCCCATCAGTGGTAGCCTTAACTATGGCTACACCTTC. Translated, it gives CPISGSLNYGYTF.

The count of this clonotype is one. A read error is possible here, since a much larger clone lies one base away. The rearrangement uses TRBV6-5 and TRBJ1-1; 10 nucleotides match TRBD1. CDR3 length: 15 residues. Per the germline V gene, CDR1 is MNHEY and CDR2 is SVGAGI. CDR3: CASSYGQGVDTETFF. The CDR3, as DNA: TGTGCCAGCAGTTACGGACAGGGGGTAGACACTGAAACTTTCTTT.

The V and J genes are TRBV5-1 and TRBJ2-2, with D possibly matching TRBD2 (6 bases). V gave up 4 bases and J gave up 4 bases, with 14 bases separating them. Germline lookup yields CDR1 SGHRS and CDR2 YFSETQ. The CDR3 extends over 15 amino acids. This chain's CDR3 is CASSLGGAITGELFF. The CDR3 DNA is TGCGCCAGCAGCCTAGGAGGGGCGATCACCGGGGAGCTGTTTTTT.

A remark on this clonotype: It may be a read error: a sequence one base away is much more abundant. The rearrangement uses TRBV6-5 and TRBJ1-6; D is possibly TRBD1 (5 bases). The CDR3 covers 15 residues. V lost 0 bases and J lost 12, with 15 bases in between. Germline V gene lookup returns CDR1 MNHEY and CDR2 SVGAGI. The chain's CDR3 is CASSYSKGINLPLHF. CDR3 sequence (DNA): TGTGCCAGCAGTTACTCGAAGGGGATTAACTTACCCCTCCACTTT.

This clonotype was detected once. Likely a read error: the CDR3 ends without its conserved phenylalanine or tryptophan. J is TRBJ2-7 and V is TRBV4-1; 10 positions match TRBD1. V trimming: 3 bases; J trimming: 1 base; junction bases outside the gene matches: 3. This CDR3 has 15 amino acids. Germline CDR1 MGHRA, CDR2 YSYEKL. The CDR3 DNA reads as TGCGCCAGCAGCCAGATGGGACAGGGGTCCTACGAGCAGTACTCC. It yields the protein CASSQMGQGSYEQYS.

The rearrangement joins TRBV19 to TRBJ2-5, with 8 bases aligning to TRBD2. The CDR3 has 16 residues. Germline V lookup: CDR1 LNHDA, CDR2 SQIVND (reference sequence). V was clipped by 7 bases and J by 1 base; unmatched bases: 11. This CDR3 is CASKDSGREGQETQYF. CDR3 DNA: TGTGCCAGTAAAGATTCCGGGAGGGAGGGCCAAGAGACCCAGTACTTC.

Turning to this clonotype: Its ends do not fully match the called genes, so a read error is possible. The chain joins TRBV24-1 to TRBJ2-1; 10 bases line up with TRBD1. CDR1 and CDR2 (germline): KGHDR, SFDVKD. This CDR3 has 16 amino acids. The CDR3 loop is CTTSDRLGTGVNEQFF. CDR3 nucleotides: TGTACCACCAGTGATCGGCTGGGGACAGGGGTCAATGAGCAGTTCTTC.

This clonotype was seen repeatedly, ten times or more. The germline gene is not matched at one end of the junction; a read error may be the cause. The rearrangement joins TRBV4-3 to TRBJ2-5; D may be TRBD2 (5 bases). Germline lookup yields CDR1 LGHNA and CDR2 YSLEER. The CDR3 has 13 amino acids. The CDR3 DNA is TGTGCCAGCAGCTTAGGACTTCAAGAGACCCAGTACTTC. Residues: CASSLGLQETQYF.

The CDR3 loop is CRVGGTSGGRTDTQYF. CDR3 in DNA: TGCAGAGTGGGGGGGACTAGCGGGGGACGCACAGATACGCAGTATTTT. The V call is TRBV29-1, the J call TRBJ2-3; 14 positions match TRBD2. This CDR3 spans 16 amino acids. Germline lookup yields CDR1 SQVTM and CDR2 ANQGSEA.

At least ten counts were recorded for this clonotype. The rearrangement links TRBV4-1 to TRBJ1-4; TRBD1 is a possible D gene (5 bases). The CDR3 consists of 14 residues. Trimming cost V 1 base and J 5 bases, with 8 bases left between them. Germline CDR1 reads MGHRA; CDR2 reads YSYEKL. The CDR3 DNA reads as TGCGCCAGCAGCCAAGGGCGGGGGAATGAAAAACTGTTTTTT. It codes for CASSQGRGNEKLFF.

The DNA for the CDR3 is TGCGCCAGCTCTAACCGGGACAGGGTAATACACGAGCAGTACTTC. It is translated as CASSNRDRVIHEQYF. The J gene is TRBJ2-7, the V gene TRBV5-1; 9 bases are shared with TRBD1. Germline V gene lookup returns CDR1 SGHRS and CDR2 YFSETQ. V shed 7 bases, J shed 5 bases, and the junction held 13 bases outside the gene matches. This CDR3 is 15 amino acids long.

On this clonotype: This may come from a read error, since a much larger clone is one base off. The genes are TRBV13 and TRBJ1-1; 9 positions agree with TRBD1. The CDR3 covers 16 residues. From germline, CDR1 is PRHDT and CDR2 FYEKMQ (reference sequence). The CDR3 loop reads CVSSLVWDRALAEAFF. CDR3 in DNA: TGTGTCAGCAGCTTAGTATGGGACAGGGCTCTAGCTGAAGCTTTCTTT.

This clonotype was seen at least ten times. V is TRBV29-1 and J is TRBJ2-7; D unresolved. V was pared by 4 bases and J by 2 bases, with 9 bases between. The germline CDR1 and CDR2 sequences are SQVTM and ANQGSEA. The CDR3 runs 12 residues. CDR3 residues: CSVGGVTYEQYF. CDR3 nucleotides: TGCAGCGTTGGTGGCGTAACCTACGAGCAGTACTTC.

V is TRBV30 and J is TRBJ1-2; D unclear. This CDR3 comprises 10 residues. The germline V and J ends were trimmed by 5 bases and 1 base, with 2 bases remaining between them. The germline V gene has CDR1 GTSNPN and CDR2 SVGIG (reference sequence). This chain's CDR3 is CAWGNYGYTF. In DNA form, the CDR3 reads TGTGCCTGGGGTAACTATGGCTACACCTTC.

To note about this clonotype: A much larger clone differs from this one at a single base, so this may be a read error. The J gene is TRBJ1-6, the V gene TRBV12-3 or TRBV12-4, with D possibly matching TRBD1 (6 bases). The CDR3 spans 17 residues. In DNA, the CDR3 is TGTGCCTGCAGTTCCCGACAGGAGAGAACCTATAATTCACCCCTCCACTTT. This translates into CACSSRQERTYNSPLHF.

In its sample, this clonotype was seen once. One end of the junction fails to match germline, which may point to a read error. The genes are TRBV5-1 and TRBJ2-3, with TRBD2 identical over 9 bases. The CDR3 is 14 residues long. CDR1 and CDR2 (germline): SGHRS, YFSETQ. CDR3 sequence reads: CANSGGRAIDTQYF. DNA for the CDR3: TGCGCCAACAGCGGCGGGAGGGCCATAGATACGCAGTATTTT.

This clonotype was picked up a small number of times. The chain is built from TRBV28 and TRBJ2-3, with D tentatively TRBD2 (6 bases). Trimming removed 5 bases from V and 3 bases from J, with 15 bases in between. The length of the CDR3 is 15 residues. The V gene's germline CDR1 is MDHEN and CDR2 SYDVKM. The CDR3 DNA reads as TGTGCCAGCAGTCCCGGTGGGGAGGTGACAGATACGCAGTATTTT. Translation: CASSPGGEVTDTQYF.

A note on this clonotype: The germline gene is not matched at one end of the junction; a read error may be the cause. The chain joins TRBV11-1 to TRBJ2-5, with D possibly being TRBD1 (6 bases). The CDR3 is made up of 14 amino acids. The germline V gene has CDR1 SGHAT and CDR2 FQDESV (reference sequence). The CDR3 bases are TGTGCCTGCAGACATCGCAGGGGACAAGAGACCCAGTACTTC. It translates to CACRHRRGQETQYF.

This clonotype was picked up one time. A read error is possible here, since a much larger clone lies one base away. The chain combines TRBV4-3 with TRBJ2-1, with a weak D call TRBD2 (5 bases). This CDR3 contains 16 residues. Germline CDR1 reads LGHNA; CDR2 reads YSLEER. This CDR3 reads CASSQDRRARYKEQFF. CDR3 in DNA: TGCGCCAGCAGCCAAGATCGGCGGGCGCGGTACAAAGAGCAGTTCTTC.

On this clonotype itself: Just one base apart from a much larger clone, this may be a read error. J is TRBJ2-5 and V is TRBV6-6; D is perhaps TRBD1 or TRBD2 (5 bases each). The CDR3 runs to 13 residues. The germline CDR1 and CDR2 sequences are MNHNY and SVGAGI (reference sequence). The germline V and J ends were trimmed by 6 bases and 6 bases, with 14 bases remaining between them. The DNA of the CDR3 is TGTGCCAGCAGACTCCAAACGGGACAGACCCAGTACTTC. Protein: CASRLQTGQTQYF.

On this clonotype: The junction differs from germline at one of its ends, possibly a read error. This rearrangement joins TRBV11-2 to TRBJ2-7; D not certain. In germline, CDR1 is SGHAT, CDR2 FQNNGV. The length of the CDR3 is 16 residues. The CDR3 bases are TGTACCAGTAGCTTAGCCGGTTTTTCTCCAACCTACGAGCAGTACTTC. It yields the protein CTSSLAGFSPTYEQYF.

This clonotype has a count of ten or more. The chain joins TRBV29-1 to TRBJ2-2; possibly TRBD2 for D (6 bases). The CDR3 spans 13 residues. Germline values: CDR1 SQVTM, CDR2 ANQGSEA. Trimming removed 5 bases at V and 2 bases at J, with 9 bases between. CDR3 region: CSVWDLNTGELFF. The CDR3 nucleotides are TGCAGCGTTTGGGACTTAAACACCGGGGAGCTGTTTTTT.